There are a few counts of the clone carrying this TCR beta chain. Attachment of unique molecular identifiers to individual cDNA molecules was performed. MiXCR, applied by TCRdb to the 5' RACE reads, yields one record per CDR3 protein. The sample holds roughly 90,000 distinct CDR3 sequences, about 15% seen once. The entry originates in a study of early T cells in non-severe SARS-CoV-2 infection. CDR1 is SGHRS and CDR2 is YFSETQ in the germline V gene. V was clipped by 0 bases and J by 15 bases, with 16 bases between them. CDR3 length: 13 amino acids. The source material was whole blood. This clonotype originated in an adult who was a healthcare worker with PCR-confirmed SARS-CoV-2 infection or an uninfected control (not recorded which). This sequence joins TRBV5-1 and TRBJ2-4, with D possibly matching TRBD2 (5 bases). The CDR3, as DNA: TGCGCCAGCAGCTTGGGGTCCCGGGAAAAACTGTACTTC. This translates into CASSLGSREKLYF. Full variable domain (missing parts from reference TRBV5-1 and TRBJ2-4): KAGVTQTPRYLIKTRGQQVTLSCSPISGHRSVSWYQQTPGQGLQFLFEYFSETQRNKGNFPGRFSGRQFSNSRSEMNVSTLELGDSALYLCASSLGSREKLYFGAGTRLSVL.